One T cell receptor (beta chain) is described in this entry. The sample comes from a study of blood T cell repertoires in COVID-19. Background on the study: Spain, Italy and the United States supplied samples that represented acute and convalescent COVID-19. T cells, B-cell-depleted T cells, or PBMCs supplied cDNA or gDNA.

Trimming pared 4 bases from V and 4 bases from J, leaving 13 bases between. Germline CDR1 SGHTA, CDR2 FQGNSA. The CDR3 is 15 amino acids. Authors' analysis steps: From reference gene primer amplification, estimates of nucleated cell counts were derived. Libraries were prepared by immunoSEQ multiplex PCR; TCRdb keeps only in-frame clonotypes and omits some of them. The DNA gave D and trimming, while V, J and clone size come from that table. This sample has 300,000 or so clones, with around 90% found just once. Input material: peripheral blood. The chain is built from TRBV7-2 and TRBJ2-2; possible D gene TRBD1, 6 bases. The TCR originated in a woman aged 40 to 55 with acute or convalescent COVID-19. The DNA of the CDR3 is TGTGCCAGCAGCTGGAGCACAGGGACCACCGGGGAGCTGTTTTTT. This translates into CASSWSTGTTGELFF.